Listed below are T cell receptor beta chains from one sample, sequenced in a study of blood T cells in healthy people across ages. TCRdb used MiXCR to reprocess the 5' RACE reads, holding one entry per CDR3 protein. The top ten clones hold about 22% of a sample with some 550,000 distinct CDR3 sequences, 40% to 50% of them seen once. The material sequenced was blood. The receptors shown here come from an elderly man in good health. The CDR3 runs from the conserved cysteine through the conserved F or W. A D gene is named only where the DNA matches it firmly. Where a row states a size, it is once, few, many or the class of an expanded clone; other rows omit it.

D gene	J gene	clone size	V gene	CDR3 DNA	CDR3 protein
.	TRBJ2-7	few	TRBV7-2	TGTGCCAGCAGCCCCTTTCCCCGCGGGGCTAAATACGAGCAGTACTTC	CASSPFPRGAKYEQYF
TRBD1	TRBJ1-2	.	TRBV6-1	TGTGCCAGCAGCGTAGGGGGACAGCTTACTTATGGCTACACCTTC	CASSVGGQLTYGYTF
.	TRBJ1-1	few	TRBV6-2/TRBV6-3	TGTGCCAGCAGAACAGGGACGGGAAACACTGAAGCTTTCTTT	CASRTGTGNTEAFF
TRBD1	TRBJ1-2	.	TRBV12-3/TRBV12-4	TGTGCCAGCAGCCAACAGGGGGCGGAGGTCTATGGCTACACCTTC	CASSQQGAEVYGYTF
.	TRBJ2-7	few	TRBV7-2	TGTGCCAGCAGCGTCAACCGCGAGCAGTACTTC	CASSVNREQYF
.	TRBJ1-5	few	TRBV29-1	TGCAGCGTGGAATTACCAGGACAGCATAATCAGCCCCAGCATTTT	CSVELPGQHNQPQHF
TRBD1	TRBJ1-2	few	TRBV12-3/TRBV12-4	TGTGCCAGCAGTTTTGGGCAGGGGGTATCTGGCTACACCTTC	CASSFGQGVSGYTF
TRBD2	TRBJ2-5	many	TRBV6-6	TGTGCCAGCAGTTACGGGACTATAGGTTCGGAGACCCAGTACTTC	CASSYGTIGSETQYF
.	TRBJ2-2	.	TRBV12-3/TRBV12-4	TGTGCCAGCAGATTCGAGACCGGGGAGCTGTTTTTT	CASRFETGELFF
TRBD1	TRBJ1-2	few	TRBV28	TGTGCCAGCAGCGGAACAGGGGTTTCTGGCTACACCTTC	CASSGTGVSGYTF
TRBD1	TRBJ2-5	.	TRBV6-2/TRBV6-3	TGTGCCAGCAGTTACGGTCCGGGACAGGGAAAAGAGACCCAGTACTTC	CASSYGPGQGKETQYF
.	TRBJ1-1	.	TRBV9	TGTGCCAGCAGCGTAGCGTTGGGGGCTGAAGCTTTCTTT	CASSVALGAEAFF
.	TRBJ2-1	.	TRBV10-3	TGTGCCATCAGTGAGCCAGGGTTGGACAATGAGCAGTTCTTC	CAISEPGLDNEQFF
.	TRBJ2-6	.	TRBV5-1	TGCGCCAGCAGCTTATGGGACCCTGGGGCCAACGTCCTGACTTTC	CASSLWDPGANVLTF
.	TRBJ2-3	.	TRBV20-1	TGCAGTTTCGTCGGGGGAAGCACAGATACGCAGTATTTT	CSFVGGSTDTQYF
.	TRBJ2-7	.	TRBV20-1	TGCAGTGCTAGAGGAGGGTTCTCCTACGAGCAGTACTTC	CSARGGFSYEQYF
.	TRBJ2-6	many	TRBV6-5	TGTGCCAGCAGCAAGGGGGCCAACGTCCTGACTTTC	CASSKGANVLTF
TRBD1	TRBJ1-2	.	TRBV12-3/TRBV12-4	TGTGCCAGCAGTCGCAACAGGGGTGGAGATGGCTACACCTTC	CASSRNRGGDGYTF
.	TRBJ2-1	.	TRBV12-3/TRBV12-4	TGTGCCAGCAGTTCGAGAGACTCAAGCTCCCACAATGAGCAGTTCTTC	CASSSRDSSSHNEQFF
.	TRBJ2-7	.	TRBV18	TGTGCCAGCTCACCAAATGTTAGAGAGTACGAGCAGTACTTC	CASSPNVREYEQYF
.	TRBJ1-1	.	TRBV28	TGTGCCAGCAGTTTCGGGCTGAGGAACACTGAAGCTTTCTTT	CASSFGLRNTEAFF
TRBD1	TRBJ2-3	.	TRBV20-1	TGCAGTGCGTGGGGGACAGGGATGACAGATACGCAGTATTTT	CSAWGTGMTDTQYF
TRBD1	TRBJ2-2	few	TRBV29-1	TGCAGCGGGGACAGGGGCGACACCGGGGAGCTGTTTTTT	CSGDRGDTGELFF
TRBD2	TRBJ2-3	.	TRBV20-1	TGCAGTGCGAGACTAGCGCTCCCCACAGATACGCAGTATTTT	CSARLALPTDTQYF
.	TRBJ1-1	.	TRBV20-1	TGCAGTGTCGGAGGAGGGGCGAGGACTGAAGCTTTCTTT	CSVGGGARTEAFF
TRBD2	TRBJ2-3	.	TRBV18	TGTGCCAGCTCGTTACTAGCGGGGTACACAGATACGCAGTATTTT	CASSLLAGYTDTQYF
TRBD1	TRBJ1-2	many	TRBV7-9	TGTGCCAGCAGCTTCCAGGGGGCTGGCTACACCTTC	CASSFQGAGYTF
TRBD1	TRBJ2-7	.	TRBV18	TGTGCCAGCTCACTCGGACAGGCCGGGCTCTACGAGCAGTACTTC	CASSLGQAGLYEQYF
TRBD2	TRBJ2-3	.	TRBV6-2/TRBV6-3	TGTGCCAGCAGAGCAACGATTCGATTAGCGGGCGGTCCCACAGATACGCAGTATTTT	CASRATIRLAGGPTDTQYF
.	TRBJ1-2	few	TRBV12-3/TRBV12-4	TGTGCCAGCAGTTTAGAGCCAGCCCACTATGGCTACACCTTC	CASSLEPAHYGYTF
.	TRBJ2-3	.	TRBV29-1	TGCAGCGTTGCCGCAGGCTTGGGCACAGATACGCAGTATTTT	CSVAAGLGTDTQYF
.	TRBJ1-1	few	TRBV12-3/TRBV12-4	TGTGCCAGCAGCCCCGTTCGGGAAGCTTTCTTT	CASSPVREAFF
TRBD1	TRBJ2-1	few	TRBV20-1	TGCAGTGCTAGAGATGCGGGACAGGTATGCAATGAGCAGTTCTTC	CSARDAGQVCNEQFF
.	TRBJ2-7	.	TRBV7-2	TGTGCCAGCAGCTTAGTCTCCGCCTACGAGCAGTACTTC	CASSLVSAYEQYF
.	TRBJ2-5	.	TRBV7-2	TGTGCCAGCAGCCTCACCGGGAACGGGGAGACCCAGTACTTC	CASSLTGNGETQYF
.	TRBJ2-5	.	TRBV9	TGTACCAGCAGCGCACAAACCCTAGCATCAGAGACCCAGTACTTC	CTSSAQTLASETQYF
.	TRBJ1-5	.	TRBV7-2	TGTGCCAGCAGCTACCACAGGGAAAGCAATCAGCCCCAGCATTTT	CASSYHRESNQPQHF
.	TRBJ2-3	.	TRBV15	TGTGCCACCAGCAGAGCTTTTCGACTAGACAGCACAGATACGCAGTATTTT	CATSRAFRLDSTDTQYF
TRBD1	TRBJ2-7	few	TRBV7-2	TGTGCCAGCAGCTTACAGGGGGTCCAAAGCTACGAGCAGTACTTC	CASSLQGVQSYEQYF
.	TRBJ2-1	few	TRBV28	TGTGCCAGCAGTTTAGCGGGTGTCTCCTACAATGAGCAGTTCTTC	CASSLAGVSYNEQFF
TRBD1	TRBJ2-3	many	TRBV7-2	TGTGCCAGCAGCTTTACAGGGGCTAGCACAGATACGCAGTATTTT	CASSFTGASTDTQYF
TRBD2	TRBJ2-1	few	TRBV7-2	TGTGCCAGCAGCTTACAGACTAGCGGGAAGACCAATGAGCAGTTCTTC	CASSLQTSGKTNEQFF
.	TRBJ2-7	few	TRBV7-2	TGTGCCAGCAGCTTTAGAAATAGGCGGGATCCCTACGAGCAGTACTTC	CASSFRNRRDPYEQYF
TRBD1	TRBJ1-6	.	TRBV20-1	TGCAGTGCCCGGGGACAGGGTAATTCACCCCTCCACTTT	CSARGQGNSPLHF
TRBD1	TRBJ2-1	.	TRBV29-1	TGCAGCGTTGGACAGGGTGGCGAGCAGTTCTTC	CSVGQGGEQFF
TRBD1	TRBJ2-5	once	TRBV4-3	TGCGCCAGCAGCCAAGAAGGGACAGCCTACAATGAGCAGTACTTC	CASSQEGTAYNEQYF
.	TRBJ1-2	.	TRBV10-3	TGTGCCATCAGTGAAGTCCCAGACAGACCCTACACCTTC	CAISEVPDRPYTF
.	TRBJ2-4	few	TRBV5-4	TGTGCCAGCAGCTTGATGGGGCCCCTAGAAGAGCAGTACTTC	CASSLMGPLEEQYF
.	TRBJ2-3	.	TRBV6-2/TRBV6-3	TGTGCCAGCAAACTAGCAGGAAGCACAGATACGCAGTATTTT	CASKLAGSTDTQYF
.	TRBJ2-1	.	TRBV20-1	TGCAGTGCTCCGTCCCGGATCACAGGGAGCTCCTACAATGAGCAGTTCTTC	CSAPSRITGSSYNEQFF
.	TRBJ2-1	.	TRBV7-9	TGTGCCAGCAGCCCGGACGGAAACTACAATGAGCAGTTCTTC	CASSPDGNYNEQFF